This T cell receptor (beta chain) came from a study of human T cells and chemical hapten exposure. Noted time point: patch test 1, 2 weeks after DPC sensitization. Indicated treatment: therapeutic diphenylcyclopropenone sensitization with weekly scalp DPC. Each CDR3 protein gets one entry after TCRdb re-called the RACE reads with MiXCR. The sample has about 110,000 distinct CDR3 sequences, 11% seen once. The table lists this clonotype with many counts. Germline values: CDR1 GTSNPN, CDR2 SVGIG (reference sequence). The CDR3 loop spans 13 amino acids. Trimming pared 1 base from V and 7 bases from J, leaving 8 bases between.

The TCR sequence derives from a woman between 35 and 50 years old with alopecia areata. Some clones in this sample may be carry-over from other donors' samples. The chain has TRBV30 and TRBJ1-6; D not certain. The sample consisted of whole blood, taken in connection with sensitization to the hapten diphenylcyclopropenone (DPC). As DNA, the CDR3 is TGTGCCTGGAGTGCCGGAACAAATTCACCCCTCCACTTT. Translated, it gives CAWSAGTNSPLHF.